These 5 T cell receptor beta chains came from one sample sequenced in a study of cytomegalovirus exposure and HLA in healthy donors. Produced via immunoSEQ multiplex PCR; TCRdb's table is partial and in-frame only. The sample includes over 250,000 clones, about nine tenths of them seen just once. The specimen sequenced was PBMCs. The receptors stem from a woman in her twenties or thirties in good health and CMV-seropositive.

The V call is TRBV6-1, the J call TRBJ2-3; 10 nucleotides agree with TRBD2. Germline lookup yields CDR1 MNHNS and CDR2 SASEGT. Unmatched junction bases numbered 11, after V lost 4 bases and J lost 1 base. CDR3 length equals 18 residues. The CDR3 loop is CASSAFLAGVSGTDTQYF. CDR3 nucleotides: TGTGCCAGCAGTGCCTTTCTAGCGGGAGTGTCGGGCACAGATACGCAGTATTTT.

V usage is TRBV28 and J usage is TRBJ2-1, with TRBD2 matching 14 bases. Per germline, CDR1 MDHEN and CDR2 SYDVKM. This CDR3 is built from 14 residues. The ends lost 5 bases at V and 10 bases at J; junction bases unmatched: 4. The CDR3 nucleotides are TGTGCCAGCAGTAAGACTAGCGGGGGGGCAGAGCAGTTCTTC. It encodes CASSKTSGGAEQFF.

This clone was counted only a few times. The chain recombines TRBV18 with TRBJ1-2, with 12 bases lining up with TRBD1. Germline CDR1 is KGHSH and CDR2 is LQKENI. CDR3 length: 16 residues. Germline trimming cut 3 bases from V and 4 bases from J; bases unmatched to any gene: 6. CDR3 DNA sequence: TGTGCCAGCTCACCCTCCGGGACAGGGGGCCTCTATGGCTACACCTTC. Amino acids: CASSPSGTGGLYGYTF.

In the case of this clone: The junction departs from germline at one end; a sequencing error may be responsible. This chain joins TRBV11-2 and TRBJ2-1; possible D gene TRBD2, 5 bases. The CDR3 has 13 residues. Germline V CDR1 and CDR2: SGHAT, FQNNGV. The CDR3 reads CSVRGGSYNEQFF. The CDR3 region has the DNA TGCTCGGTACGGGGTGGTTCCTACAATGAGCAGTTCTTC. The entire variable domain, with the rest obtained from reference TRBV11-2 and TRBJ2-1, is as follows: EAGVAQSPRYKIIEKRQSVAFWCNPISGHATLYWYQQILGQGPKLLIQFQNNGVVDDSQLPKDRFSAERLKGVDSTLKIQPAKLEDSAVYLCSVRGGSYNEQFFGPGTRLTVL.

Only one count was recorded for this clone. The chain links TRBV5-1 to TRBJ2-3, with D unresolved. Germline CDR1 reads SGHRS; CDR2 reads YFSETQ. The CDR3 extends over 15 amino acids. With 0 bases removed from V and 7 bases from J, the gap between germline ends came to 15 bases. CDR3 DNA sequence: TGCGCCAGCAGCTTGGGGGGTCCTGAATTCCATACGCAGTATTTT. Amino acids: CASSLGGPEFHTQYF.